This T cell receptor (beta chain) came from a study of T cell responses to AZD1222 COVID-19 vaccine. Study observations and caveats: Donors were largely white British and mainly female; clonal diversity was possibly underestimated.

This clone is a singleton in its sample. As yet, its antigen is unknown. Per the germline V gene, CDR1 is SGHDT and CDR2 is YYEEEE. This CDR3 has 16 residues. V lost 3 bases and J lost 0, with 13 bases in between. Measured with immunoSEQ multiplex PCR; TCRdb has only the in-frame clones, and not every one. The sample carries around 110,000 clones, around 90% recorded once. The genes are TRBV5-6 and TRBJ2-1; D is perhaps TRBD1 or TRBD2 (6 bases each). The sample in question was peripheral blood, obtained 28 days after the second AZD1222 dose. This clonotype was sampled from an adult who received the AZD1222 COVID-19 vaccine. The CDR3 nucleotides are TGTGCCAGCAGCTGGCTAGGGGGGAGCTCCTACAATGAGCAGTTCTTC. It is translated as CASSWLGGSSYNEQFF.